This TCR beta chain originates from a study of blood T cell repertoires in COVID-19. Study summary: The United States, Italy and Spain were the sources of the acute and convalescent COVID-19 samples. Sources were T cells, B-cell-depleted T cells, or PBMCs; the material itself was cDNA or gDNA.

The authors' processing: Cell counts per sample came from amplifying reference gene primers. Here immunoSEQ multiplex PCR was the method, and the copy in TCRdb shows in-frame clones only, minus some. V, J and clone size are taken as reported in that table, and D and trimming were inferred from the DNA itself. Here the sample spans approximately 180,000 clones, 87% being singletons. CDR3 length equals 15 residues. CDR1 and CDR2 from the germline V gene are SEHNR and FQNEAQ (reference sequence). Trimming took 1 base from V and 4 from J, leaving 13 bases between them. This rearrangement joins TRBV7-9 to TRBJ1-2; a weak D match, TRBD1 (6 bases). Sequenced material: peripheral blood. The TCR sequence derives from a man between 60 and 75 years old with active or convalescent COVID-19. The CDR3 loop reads CASSLVAGAAYGYTF. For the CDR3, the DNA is TGTGCCAGCAGCTTAGTGGCAGGGGCGGCCTATGGCTACACCTTC.